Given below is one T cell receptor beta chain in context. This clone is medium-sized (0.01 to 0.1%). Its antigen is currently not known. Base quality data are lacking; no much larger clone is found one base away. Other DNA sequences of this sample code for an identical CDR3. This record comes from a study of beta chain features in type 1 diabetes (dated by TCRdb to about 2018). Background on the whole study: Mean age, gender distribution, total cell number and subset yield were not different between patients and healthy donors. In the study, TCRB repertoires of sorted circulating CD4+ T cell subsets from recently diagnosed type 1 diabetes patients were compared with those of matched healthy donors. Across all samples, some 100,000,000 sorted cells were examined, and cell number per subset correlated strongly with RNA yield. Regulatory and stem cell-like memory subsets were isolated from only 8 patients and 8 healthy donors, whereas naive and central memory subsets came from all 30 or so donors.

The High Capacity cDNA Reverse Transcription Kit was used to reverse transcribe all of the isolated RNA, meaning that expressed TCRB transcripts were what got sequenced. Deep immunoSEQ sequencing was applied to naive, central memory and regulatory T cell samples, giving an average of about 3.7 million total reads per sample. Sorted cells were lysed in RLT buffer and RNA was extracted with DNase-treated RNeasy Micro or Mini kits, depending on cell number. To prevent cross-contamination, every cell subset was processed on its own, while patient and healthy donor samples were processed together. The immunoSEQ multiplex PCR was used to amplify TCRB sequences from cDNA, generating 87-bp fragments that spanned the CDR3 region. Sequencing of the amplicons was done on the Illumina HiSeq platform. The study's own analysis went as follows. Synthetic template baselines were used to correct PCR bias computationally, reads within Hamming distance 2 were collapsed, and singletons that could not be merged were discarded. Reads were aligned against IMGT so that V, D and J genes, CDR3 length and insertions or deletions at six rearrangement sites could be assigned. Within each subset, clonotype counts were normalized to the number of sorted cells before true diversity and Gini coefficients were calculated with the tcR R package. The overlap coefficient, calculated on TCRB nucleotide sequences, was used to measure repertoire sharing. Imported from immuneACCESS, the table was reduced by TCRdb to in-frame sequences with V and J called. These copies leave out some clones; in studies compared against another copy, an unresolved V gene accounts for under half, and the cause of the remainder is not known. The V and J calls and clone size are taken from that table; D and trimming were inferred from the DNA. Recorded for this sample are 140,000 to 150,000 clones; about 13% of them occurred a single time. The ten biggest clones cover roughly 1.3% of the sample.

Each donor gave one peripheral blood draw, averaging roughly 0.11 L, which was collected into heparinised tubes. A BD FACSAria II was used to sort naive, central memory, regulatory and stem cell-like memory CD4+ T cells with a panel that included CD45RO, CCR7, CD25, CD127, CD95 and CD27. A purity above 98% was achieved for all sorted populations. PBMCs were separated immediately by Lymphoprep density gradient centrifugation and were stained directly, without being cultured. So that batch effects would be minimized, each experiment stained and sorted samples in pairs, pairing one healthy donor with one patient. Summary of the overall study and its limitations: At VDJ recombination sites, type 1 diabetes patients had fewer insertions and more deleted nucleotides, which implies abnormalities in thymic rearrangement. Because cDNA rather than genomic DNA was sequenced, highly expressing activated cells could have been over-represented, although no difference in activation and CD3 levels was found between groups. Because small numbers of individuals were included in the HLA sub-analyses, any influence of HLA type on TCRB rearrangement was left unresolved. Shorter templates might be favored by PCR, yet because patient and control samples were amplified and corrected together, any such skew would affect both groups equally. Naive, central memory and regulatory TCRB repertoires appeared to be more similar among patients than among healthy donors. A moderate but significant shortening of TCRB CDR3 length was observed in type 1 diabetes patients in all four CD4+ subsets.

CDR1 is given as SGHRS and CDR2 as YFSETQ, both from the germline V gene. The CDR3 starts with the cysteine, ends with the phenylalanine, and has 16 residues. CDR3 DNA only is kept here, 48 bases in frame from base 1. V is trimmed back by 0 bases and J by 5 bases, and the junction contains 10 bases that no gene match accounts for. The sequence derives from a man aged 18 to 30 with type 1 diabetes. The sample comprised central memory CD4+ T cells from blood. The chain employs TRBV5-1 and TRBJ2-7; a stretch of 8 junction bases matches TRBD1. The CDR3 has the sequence CASSLGGQGFSHEQYF. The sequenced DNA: TGCGCCAGCAGCTTGGGTGGACAGGGATTTAGCCACGAGCAGTACTTC. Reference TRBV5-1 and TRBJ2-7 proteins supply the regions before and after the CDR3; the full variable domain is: KAGVTQTPRYLIKTRGQQVTLSCSPISGHRSVSWYQQTPGQGLQFLFEYFSETQRNKGNFPGRFSGRQFSNSRSEMNVSTLELGDSALYLCASSLGGQGFSHEQYFGPGTRLTVT.